This T cell receptor beta chain is drawn from a study of cytomegalovirus exposure and HLA in healthy donors. Study outcomes and limitations: With later analysis, a missense DCLRE1C variant became linked to TCR beta V- and J-gene trimming. Association of 16,951 TCR beta sequences with HLA alleles was found at 0.05 false discovery rate in a later analysis. Earlier analysis yielded a pattern in which most TCR beta V segments were productive about 90% or about 30% of the time.

About this clone: Antigen unknown.

Germline V CDR1 and CDR2: SGHRS, YFSETQ. V lost 0 bases to trimming and J lost 1 base; unmatched junction nucleotides: 14. The CDR3 consists of 19 residues. With 60 Vbeta and 13 Jbeta primers, the PCR was carried out. Some clones are missing from TCRdb's copy, which holds only in-frame ones; the method was immunoSEQ multiplex PCR. The sample lists 110,000 or so clones, 77% occurring once. Sequenced sample: PBMCs. This sequence originates from a man in his forties in good health and CMV-seropositive. This rearrangement joins TRBV5-1 to TRBJ2-5, with 8 bases that match TRBD1. The CDR3 region is CASSLGLGTGQILQETQYF. The CDR3 DNA follows: TGCGCCAGCAGCTTGGGGTTAGGGACAGGACAGATCCTCCAAGAGACCCAGTACTTC.